Sequencing of this T cell receptor beta chain was carried out in a study of regulatory T cells in long-lasting Graves disease (dated by TCRdb to the early 2020s). Regarding the research as a whole: Antithyroid drugs had been taken for less than 3 months by newly diagnosed Graves' disease patients. Peripheral blood TCR sequencing and RNA sequencing compared persistent Graves' disease patients with newly diagnosed Graves' disease patients. A total of around 35 samples underwent TCR sequencing: about 13 from persistent and roughly 20 from newly diagnosed Graves' disease patients. The study took place in China and was registered as a clinical trial. Broader findings and caveats from the paper: Persistent patients shared more public clonotypes among themselves (2,741) than newly diagnosed patients did (approximately 970). Sequencing and analysis were restricted to the TCR beta chain. Persistent disease showed preferential use of TRBV28, TRBJ1-2 and TRBJ2-5, whereas newly diagnosed disease favored TRBV20-1 and TRBJ2-1. The authors acknowledged the small sample size as a limitation that may reduce accuracy. Lower TCR Shannon entropy and fewer highly expanded clones were observed in persistent Graves' disease patients than in newly diagnosed patients, which suggested clonal expansion. Only peripheral blood was studied, because thyroid tissue, the primary lesion, was inaccessible.

The time point label of this sample denotes: newly diagnosed GD, antithyroid drugs for less than 3 months. For both TCR sequencing and RNA sequencing, RNA was extracted from PBMCs using TRIzol. The diagnosis of Graves' disease was made according to American Thyroid Association guidelines. Patients for the study were recruited at an endocrinology department in Xi'an, China. Each patient gave around 9 milliliters of peripheral blood, collected in an EDTA anticoagulant tube. Ficoll Paque Plus density gradient separation was used to isolate PBMCs, and no further T cell sorting was performed. An Agilent 2100 Bioanalyzer and agarose gel were used to check RNA quality, while a NanoDrop 2000 measured RNA concentration. This clonotype was observed at least ten times. Its antigen remains unidentified. No qualities accompany the bases; no much larger clone lies one base away. The germline ends are 8 bases apart after V is trimmed by 3 bases and J by 11 bases. The CDR3 runs 11 residues from the cysteine to the phenylalanine. Just the 33-base CDR3 DNA is kept, in frame starting at base 1. Sequences SGHTA (CDR1) and FQGNSA (CDR2) are obtained from the germline V gene.

Libraries came from multiplex PCR. Sequencing relied on an Illumina HiSeq 4000. To build TCR beta libraries, CDR3 regions were amplified by Arm-PCR using iRepertoire HTBI primers. PCR products were gel purified before sequencing. Turning to the authors' computational methods: Across samples, roughly 60 TRBV and 13 to 15 TRBJ segments were identified and used for gene usage analysis of CDR3 amino acid clonotypes. COPE and FqMerger were used to merge filtered high-quality paired reads into contigs. BLAST was used to align contigs to the IMGT TRBV, TRBD and TRBJ reference genes, and CDR3 was defined following IMGT. Any clonotype with a frequency above 0.1% was classified as a highly expanded clone. Shannon entropy was used to measure repertoire diversity, and the Gini coefficient was used to measure V-J evenness. Public clonotypes were defined as clonotypes shared by more than one individual. Clones were called with MiXCR by TCRdb after fastp trimmed the public reads at Q25, and only in-frame beta chains were retained. CDR3 protein sequences are deduplicated, and each keeps its most common genes and DNA. The V and J calls and clone size are TCRdb's, not the authors'. The sample table contains 420,000 or so distinct CDR3 sequences; only one count was recorded for less than 20% of them. The ten largest clonotypes hold 23% of the sample.

A further study also used this sample, focusing on T cells in Graves' hyperthyroidism and ophthalmopathy. The second study's authors report: Stable Graves' hyperthyroidism was defined as the absence of progression to ophthalmopathy over 18 months of follow-up. Hyperthyroidism patients were newly diagnosed, with disease duration under 2 months, and aged 18 to 65 years. Patients with uncontrolled infections, other autoimmune diseases, pregnancy or lactation were excluded. Diagnoses relied on clinical symptoms, serum thyroxine and TRAb, thyroid ultrasound and orbital computed tomography. For the first round of RT-PCR on the TCR CDR3, the HTBI primer set was used together with the Qiagen OneStep RT-PCR kit. Most expanded thyroid clonotypes (frequency above 0.001) were also detected in blood, suggesting blood repertoires may reflect thyroid immune responses. A model built on a 13 V-J signature distinguished ophthalmopathy from stable hyperthyroidism, reaching about 88% sensitivity and approximately 81% specificity in cross-validation and 80%/75% in testing. During validation, the model predicted progression to ophthalmopathy a median of approximately 7 months ahead of onset, with roughly 65% sensitivity and around 72% specificity. To identify distinguishing TCR V-J signatures, a discovery cohort of around 98 patients was used, comprising 43 with Graves' ophthalmopathy and 57 with stable Graves' hyperthyroidism. Whether ophthalmopathy could be predicted prospectively was tested in an independent validation cohort made up of roughly 19 hyperthyroidism patients plus 17 patients who later progressed to ophthalmopathy. The 75 to 100 discovery patients were randomly split 7:3 into training and test sets. In roughly six Graves' hyperthyroidism patients, the study also compared T-cell repertoires from thyroid tissue with T-cell repertoires from blood. Following sampling, methimazole starting at 30 mg daily was given to hyperthyroidism patients, and high-dose intravenous methylprednisolone was given to ophthalmopathy patients. Libraries were constructed in a second round of multiplex PCR, after which size selection and purification were performed. Paired-end sequencing of the libraries was performed with 100 bp reads on an Illumina HiSeq2000. SOAPnuke was used to process the raw data, removing reads that contained adapters or uncalled bases, had a mean Phred below 15, or lacked an exact match to the constant primer or identifier. High-quality paired reads were merged with COPE v1.2.5, and unique nucleotide sequences were defined as clonotypes. MiTCR v1.1 was used to align clonotypes to the IMGT TRBV, TRBD and TRBJ reference segments. Analysis was restricted to V-J combinations with a frequency above 0.0001, which covered approximately 99% of repertoires. The TCS score was defined as F50 (clonal expansion) divided by E x V (chaos), with BLOSUM62-based TCRdist calculated between CDR3 peptides within each V-J. Welch's t-statistics and random forest reduced around 510 V-J features to around 14, which were used in a naive Bayes classifier (R e1071). Sample size was not statistically predetermined, and investigators were not blinded to group allocation. According to the paper, TCR Vbeta CDR3 sequencing was carried out on around 140 peripheral blood samples, which came from approximately 41 ophthalmopathy, 75 or so hyperthyroidism and around 17 progressor patients.

The sample was peripheral blood mononuclear cells (PBMCs), taken at new diagnosis, from a patient treated with antithyroid drugs. The chain uses TRBV7-2 and TRBJ2-1; there is no confident call for the D gene. The receptor's source is a young woman with Graves disease. Donor details come from another sample of the same person, matched by shared clones. The DNA sequence is given as TGTGCCAGCAGCTTGGGCCCCCAGCAGTTCTTC. This is translated as CASSLGPQQFF.